This T cell receptor (beta chain) was identified during a study of T cells after posttransplantation cyclophosphamide. This clone came up many times. Germline V gene sequence: CDR1 MNHNS, CDR2 SASEGT. This CDR3 is built from 11 residues. V was shortened by 1 base and J by 7 bases, with 4 bases between the two germline ends. This table comes from immunoSEQ multiplex PCR, and its TCRdb copy is limited to in-frame clones, with some not included. The profile covers more than 30,000 clones, none occurring a single time. The source is a girl between 10 and 17 years old in good health, CMV-negative, and a related stem cell transplant donor. V and J are TRBV6-1 and TRBJ1-1; D is unclear. Material: PBMCs. CDR3 DNA sequence: TGTGCCAGCAGTGAAGTCAGTGAAGCTTTCTTT. Its translation: CASSEVSEAFF.